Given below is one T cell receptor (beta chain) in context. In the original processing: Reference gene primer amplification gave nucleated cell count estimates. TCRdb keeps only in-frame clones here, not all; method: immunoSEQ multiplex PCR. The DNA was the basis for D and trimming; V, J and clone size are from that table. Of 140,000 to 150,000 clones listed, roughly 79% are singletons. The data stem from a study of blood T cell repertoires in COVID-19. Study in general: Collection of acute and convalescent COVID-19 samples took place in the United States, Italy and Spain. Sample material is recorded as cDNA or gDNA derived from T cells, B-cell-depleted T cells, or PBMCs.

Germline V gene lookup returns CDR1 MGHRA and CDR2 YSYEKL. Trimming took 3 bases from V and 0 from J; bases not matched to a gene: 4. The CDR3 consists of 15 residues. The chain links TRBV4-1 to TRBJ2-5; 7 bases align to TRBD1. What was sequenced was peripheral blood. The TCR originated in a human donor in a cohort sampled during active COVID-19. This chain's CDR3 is CASSHGDRDQETQYF. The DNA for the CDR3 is TGCGCCAGCAGCCATGGCGACAGGGACCAAGAGACCCAGTACTTC.